These 29 T cell receptor beta chains came from one sample sequenced in a study of CD8+ T cells in alopecia areata (dated by TCRdb to 2017 to 2018). The time point label, read with the paper, signifies: 24 weeks on oral tofacitinib. The sample's treatment or condition label, decoded: oral pan-JAK inhibitor, 5-10 mg twice daily. The method was the immunoSEQ multiplex PCR assay. To provide template for TCR sequencing, every sample had RNA extracted and reverse transcribed into cDNA. The table was pulled from immuneACCESS by TCRdb, which kept in-frame rearrangements only. Such tables lose some clones; where checked, under half of the loss comes from unresolved V genes, and the rest has no known cause. This sample holds 80,000 to 100,000 clones; about 40% were observed only once. Of the sample, around 18% falls within the top ten clones. Sequencing was performed on CD8+ T cells sorted from blood, taken at week 24, from a patient treated with tofacitinib. All receptors derive from a human donor with alopecia areata.

V gene TRBV27 combines with J gene TRBJ1-2, with D maybe TRBD1 (6 bases). The CDR3 loop spans 14 amino acids. CDR1 and CDR2 from the germline V gene are MNHEY and SMNVEV (reference sequence). The ends were cut back, 4 bases at V and 5 bases at J, with 14 bases in the middle. CDR3: CASSSRGGGYGYTF. CDR3 in DNA: TGTGCCAGCAGTTCAAGGGGGGGAGGGTATGGCTACACCTTC.

This clone was found a few times. This chain connects TRBV6-1 to TRBJ1-5, with a weak D call TRBD1 (6 bases). The CDR3 extends over 13 amino acids. Germline V gene lookup returns CDR1 MNHNS and CDR2 SASEGT. Trimming removed 8 bases from V and 6 bases from J, with 14 bases in between. The CDR3 DNA sequence: TGTGCCAGCTCTCAGGGGAAGATTCAGCCCCAGCATTTT. It is translated as CASSQGKIQPQHF.

This chain links TRBV2 with TRBJ2-1, with 9 nucleotides matching TRBD2. Trimming removed 6 bases from V and 6 bases from J; junction bases left unmatched: 24. The CDR3 length is 20 residues. Germline V lookup: CDR1 SNHLY, CDR2 FYNNEI. The CDR3: CASRQLIGGRGRGAPNEQFF. The CDR3 nucleotides are TGTGCCAGCAGACAACTAATAGGGGGGCGCGGGAGGGGCGCCCCCAATGAGCAGTTCTTC.

CDR3 DNA sequence: TGCAGCGTGCGGGACAGCGGTACGTACGAGCAGTACTTC. Translating it yields CSVRDSGTYEQYF. The chain uses TRBV29-1 and TRBJ2-7, with D tentatively TRBD1 (7 bases). CDR1 is SQVTM, CDR2 ANQGSEA, per germline. The length of the CDR3 is 13 residues. Trimming shortened V by 6 bases and J by 4 bases, and 16 bases separated the two germline ends.

CDR3 bases: TGCGCCAGCAGCCGTATATTAGCGGGAGTTCTCGATGAGCAGTTCTTC. This gives the protein CASSRILAGVLDEQFF. V and J are TRBV4-1 and TRBJ2-1, with 9 nucleotides matching TRBD2. CDR3 size: 16 residues. From germline, CDR1 is MGHRA and CDR2 YSYEKL. J lost 8 bases, V lost 4 bases, and 12 bases had no gene match.

This chain connects TRBV14 to TRBJ2-3; 7 nucleotides agree with TRBD2. Germline loops: CDR1 SGHDN, CDR2 FVKESK. The CDR3 contains 15 residues. The trim removed 3 bases at V and 4 bases at J, leaving 7 bases unmatched. CDR3 amino acids: CASSHGTGGPDTQYF. In DNA, the CDR3 is TGTGCCAGCAGCCACGGGACGGGAGGTCCAGATACGCAGTATTTT. Full variable domain (remainder filled in from reference TRBV14 and TRBJ2-3): EAGVTQFPSHSVIEKGQTVTLRCDPISGHDNLYWYRRVMGKEIKFLLHFVKESKQDESGMPNNRFLAERTGGTYSTLKVQPAELEDSGVYFCASSHGTGGPDTQYFGPGTRLTVL.

This clone was counted between two and nine times. The chain uses TRBV7-9 and TRBJ2-7, with D perhaps matching TRBD1 or TRBD2 (5 bases each). V shed 7 bases and J shed 2 bases, with 15 bases lying between them. The CDR3 covers 14 residues. The germline V gene has CDR1 SEHNR and CDR2 FQNEAQ (reference sequence). The CDR3 loop reads CASTAPGTPYEQYF. The CDR3 nucleotides read TGTGCCAGCACCGCCCCGGGGACCCCCTACGAGCAGTACTTC. Full variable domain (remainder filled in from reference TRBV7-9 and TRBJ2-7): DTGVSQNPRHKITKRGQNVTFRCDPISEHNRLYWYRQTLGQGPEFLTYFQNEAQLEKSRLLSDRFSAERPKGSFSTLEIQRTEQGDSAMYLCASTAPGTPYEQYFGPGTRLTVT.

The genes are TRBV27 and TRBJ1-5; D ambiguous. The CDR3 is made up of 16 amino acids. Germline assignment: CDR1 MNHEY and CDR2 SMNVEV (reference sequence). The V end was cut by 7 bases, the J end by 0 bases, with 16 bases between. DNA for the CDR3: TGTGCCAGCACCCCGGGTGCGGGGTATAGCAATCAGCCCCAGCATTTT. Protein sequence: CASTPGAGYSNQPQHF.

V and J are TRBV25-1 and TRBJ1-1; possible D gene TRBD1, 6 bases. Germline values: CDR1 MGHDK, CDR2 SYGVNS. The CDR3 sequence is 16 residues long. Trimming stripped 4 bases from V and 4 bases from J, with 19 bases between. The CDR3 sequence: CASSGWREGVSTEAFF. In DNA form, the CDR3 reads TGTGCCAGCAGTGGCTGGCGGGAGGGGGTGAGCACTGAAGCTTTCTTT.

This chain joins TRBV2 and TRBJ2-5; D is possibly TRBD1 or TRBD2 (5 bases each). Germline-derived CDR1 and CDR2 are SNHLY and FYNNEI. CDR3 length equals 13 residues. The V end was cut by 6 bases, the J end by 5 bases, with 13 bases between. For the CDR3, the DNA is TGTGCCAGCAGATTTGGGGGATCCGAGACCCAGTACTTC. Protein sequence: CASRFGGSETQYF.

This sequence joins TRBV7-2 and TRBJ2-1; D unresolved. CDR1 and CDR2 from the germline V gene are SGHTA and FQGNSA. Trimming pared 6 bases from V and 0 bases from J, leaving 12 bases between. This CDR3 has 15 amino acids. This chain's CDR3 is CASRVILSSYNEQFF. CDR3 nucleotides: TGTGCCAGCAGGGTAATCTTGAGCTCCTACAATGAGCAGTTCTTC.

The chain employs TRBV9 and TRBJ2-5; possibly TRBD2 for D (6 bases). This CDR3 spans 15 amino acids. V gave up 4 bases and J gave up 1 base, with 14 bases separating them. Germline V gene lookup returns CDR1 SGDLS and CDR2 YYNGEE. For the CDR3, the DNA is TGTGCCAGCAGCCCCAGCATAGCGGTCCAAGAGACCCAGTACTTC. It encodes CASSPSIAVQETQYF.

The rearrangement joins TRBV30 to TRBJ1-1; D remains unclear. V was clipped by 6 bases and J by 0 bases, with 5 bases between them. In germline, CDR1 is GTSNPN, CDR2 SVGIG (reference sequence). The CDR3 runs to 11 residues. The CDR3, as DNA: TGTGCCTGCCAGTTGAACACTGAAGCTTTCTTT. Amino acids: CACQLNTEAFF.

The sample holds one count of this clone. This chain links TRBV4-1 with TRBJ2-7, with TRBD1 as a possible D gene (6 bases). V shed 4 bases and J shed 3 bases, with 13 bases lying between them. The CDR3 extends over 14 amino acids. The V gene's germline CDR1 is MGHRA and CDR2 YSYEKL. CDR3 amino acids: CASSLRDTDYEQYF. In DNA, the CDR3 is TGCGCCAGCAGCCTCCGGGACACCGACTACGAGCAGTACTTC.

This clone has just one count. The chain couples TRBV30 to TRBJ2-5; 8 nucleotides line up with TRBD1. This CDR3 has 15 residues. V was pared by 0 bases and J by 2 bases, with 5 bases of the junction left unmatched. Germline loops: CDR1 GTSNPN, CDR2 SVGIG (reference sequence). The CDR3: CAWSVRTGPQETQYF. For the CDR3, the DNA is TGTGCCTGGAGTGTCCGGACAGGGCCTCAAGAGACCCAGTACTTC.

This clone showed up just a few times. This chain joins TRBV29-1 and TRBJ2-5; D might be TRBD2 (6 bases). The closer fit of TRBJ2-7 to the DNA end suggests the J call may be wrong. The V gene's germline CDR1 is SQVTM and CDR2 ANQGSEA. This CDR3 has 13 residues. This CDR3 reads CSALATSSYEQYF. CDR3 coding DNA: TGCAGCGCCCTAGCGACAAGCTCCTACGAGCAGTACTTC.

The rearrangement links TRBV19 to TRBJ2-1, with 11 bases lining up with TRBD2. The CDR3 is 17 amino acids. Germline V gene sequence: CDR1 LNHDA, CDR2 SQIVND (reference sequence). Germline trimming cut 5 bases from V and 4 bases from J; bases unmatched to any gene: 10. CDR3 region: CASSARLAGGGYNEQFF. The CDR3 DNA reads TGTGCCAGTAGTGCCCGTCTAGCGGGAGGAGGATACAATGAGCAGTTCTTC.

A few counts support this clone. The chain joins TRBV15 to TRBJ2-3; D is undetermined. Germline CDR1 reads LNHNV; CDR2 reads YYDKDF (reference sequence). This CDR3 is 15 amino acids long. V lost 4 bases and J 2 bases, leaving 13 bases between the germline ends. CDR3 in DNA: TGTGCCACCAGCACGAGGAACCCGCCCACAGATACGCAGTATTTT. Protein sequence: CATSTRNPPTDTQYF.

This clone has only a few counts. The chain links TRBV30 to TRBJ1-3; perhaps TRBD1 as D (5 bases). The CDR3 spans 14 residues. Per the germline V gene, CDR1 is GTSNPN and CDR2 is SVGIG (reference sequence). The ends were cut back, 4 bases at V and 2 bases at J, with 12 bases in the middle. CDR3 nucleotides: TGTGCCTGGAAACCCGACAGAACTGGAAACACCATATATTTT. It translates to CAWKPDRTGNTIYF.

This clone was seen a few times. The chain has TRBV7-9 and TRBJ2-5; 14 bases are a match to TRBD2. Germline V gene sequence: CDR1 SEHNR, CDR2 FQNEAQ (reference sequence). V dropped 5 bases and J dropped 5; count of bases not matched to a gene: 4. CDR3 length: 15 amino acids. In DNA, the CDR3 is TGTGCCAGCAGCCCGTGGACTAGCGGGAGGGAGACCCAGTACTTC. It codes for CASSPWTSGRETQYF.

This clone was seen a handful of times. The genes are TRBV4-1 and TRBJ2-1; 13 bases are a match to TRBD2. The trim removed 0 bases at V and 7 bases at J, leaving 6 bases unmatched. The CDR3 extends over 17 amino acids. From germline, CDR1 is MGHRA and CDR2 YSYEKL. The CDR3 is CASSQESGTSGMNEQFF. The CDR3 coding sequence is TGCGCCAGCAGCCAAGAATCCGGGACTAGCGGGATGAATGAGCAGTTCTTC.

The chain is built from TRBV28 and TRBJ2-3, with TRBD1 matching over 8 bases. The CDR3 sequence is 16 residues long. The J segment lost 0 bases and the V segment lost 5 bases, leaving 7 bases of the junction unmatched. CDR1 MDHEN and CDR2 SYDVKM come from the germline V gene. The CDR3: CASSPGTGTSTDTQYF. The DNA of the CDR3 is TGTGCCAGCAGTCCCGGGACAGGCACCAGCACAGATACGCAGTATTTT.

The CDR3 loop is CASSFSAGRNSYEQYF. CDR3 DNA sequence: TGTGCCAGCAGTTTCTCGGCAGGACGAAACTCCTACGAGCAGTACTTC. This chain connects TRBV27 to TRBJ2-7, with no clear D. The CDR3 is 16 amino acids. Germline CDR1 is MNHEY and CDR2 is SMNVEV (reference sequence). V gave up 3 bases and J gave up 0 bases, with 15 bases separating them.

This clone was observed a few times. This chain uses TRBV25-1 with TRBJ2-7; D is possibly TRBD1 (6 bases). CDR3 length: 13 residues. V lost 1 base to trimming and J lost 4 bases, with 8 bases between them. Looked up from germline, CDR1 is MGHDK and CDR2 is SYGVNS. The CDR3 nucleotides are TGTGCCAGCAGTGAATGGCAGGGGTACGAGCAGTACTTC. Its protein is CASSEWQGYEQYF.

The rearrangement joins TRBV9 to TRBJ2-1; a weak D match, TRBD2 (7 bases). Trimming cost V 2 bases and J 3 bases, with 15 bases left between them. This CDR3 is built from 16 residues. CDR1 and CDR2 from the germline V gene are SGDLS and YYNGEE. DNA of the CDR3: TGTGCCAGCAGCGTCAGCCGCGGGGGCCTCTACAATGAGCAGTTCTTC. Translation: CASSVSRGGLYNEQFF. The variable domain in full, completed from reference TRBV9 and TRBJ2-1, reads DSGVTQTPKHLITATGQRVTLRCSPRSGDLSVYWYQQSLDQGLQFLIQYYNGEERAKGNILERFSAQQFPDLHSELNLSSLELGDSALYFCASSVSRGGLYNEQFFGPGTRLTVL.

This chain uses TRBV13 with TRBJ2-1; TRBD1 matches at 12 bases. Losses at the gene ends were 4 bases for V and 8 bases for J; bases not matched to a gene: 6. The CDR3 spans 15 residues. Germline CDR1 reads PRHDT; CDR2 reads FYEKMQ (reference sequence). DNA of the CDR3: TGTGCCAGCAGCTCACGGGACAGGGGGCGTGATGAGCAGTTCTTC. It translates to CASSSRDRGRDEQFF.

With regard to this clone: The sample contains more than one DNA sequence encoding this CDR3. CDR3 in amino acids: CASSQGDEQYF. DNA of the CDR3: TGCGCCAGCAGCCAGGGAGACGAGCAGTACTTC. The rearrangement uses TRBV4-1 and TRBJ2-7, with a weak D call TRBD2 (5 bases). Trimming left V 3 bases short and J 5 bases short, with 5 bases between. The length of the CDR3 is 11 residues. Germline V gene data show CDR1 as MGHRA and CDR2 as YSYEKL.

The rearrangement joins TRBV29-1 to TRBJ1-4, with D maybe TRBD1 (5 bases). Germline V gene data show CDR1 as SQVTM and CDR2 as ANQGSEA. The ends were cut back, 6 bases at V and 3 bases at J, with 11 bases in the middle. This CDR3 contains 13 residues. The CDR3: CSVRQGANEKLFF. CDR3 sequence (DNA): TGCAGCGTCAGGCAGGGAGCTAATGAAAAACTGTTTTTT. The whole variable domain, filled in from reference TRBV29-1 and TRBJ1-4, reads SAVISQKPSRDICQRGTSLTIQCQVDSQVTMMFWYRQQPGQSLTLIATANQGSEATYESGFVIDKFPISRPNLTFSTLTVSNMSPEDSSIYLCSVRQGANEKLFFGSGTQLSVL.

This clone occurred once. This chain uses TRBV6-5 with TRBJ2-1, with D possibly TRBD2 on 6 matching bases. Trimming shortened V by 2 bases and J by 4 bases, and 15 bases separated the two germline ends. CDR1 is MNHEY, CDR2 SVGAGI, per germline. The CDR3 length is 16 residues. CDR3 in DNA: TGTGCCAGCAGTTACGATTCGGGAGTTGTTTACAATGAGCAGTTCTTC. Translation gives CASSYDSGVVYNEQFF.